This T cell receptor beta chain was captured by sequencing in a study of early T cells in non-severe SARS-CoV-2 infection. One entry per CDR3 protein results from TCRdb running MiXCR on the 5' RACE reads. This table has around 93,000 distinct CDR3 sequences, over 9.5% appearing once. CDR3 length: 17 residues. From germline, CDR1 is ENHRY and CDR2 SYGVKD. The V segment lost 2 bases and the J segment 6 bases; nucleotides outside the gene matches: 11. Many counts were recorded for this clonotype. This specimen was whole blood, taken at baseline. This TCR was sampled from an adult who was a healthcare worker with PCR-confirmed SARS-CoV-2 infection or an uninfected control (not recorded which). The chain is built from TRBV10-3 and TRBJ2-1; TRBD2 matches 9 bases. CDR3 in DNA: TGTGCCATCAGTGAGACCGTTAGCGGGAGAAAGGGCAATGAGCAGTTCTTC. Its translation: CAISETVSGRKGNEQFF.